This TCR beta chain emerged from a study of blood T cell repertoires in COVID-19. Study at large: Acute and convalescent COVID-19 samples came from the United States, Italy and Spain.

Only in-frame clones appear in the TCRdb table, and some are missing; sequencing was by immunoSEQ multiplex PCR. The data show 100,000 to 150,000 clones, about 89% seen once. Germline V gene sequence: CDR1 MDHEN, CDR2 SYDVKM. The germline V and J ends were trimmed by 2 bases and 2 bases, with 15 bases remaining between them. The CDR3 consists of 17 residues. The sequenced material came from peripheral blood. This sequence joins TRBV28 and TRBJ2-2; no clear D. The receptor was derived from a man in his 60s with COVID-19, enrolled during active disease. The CDR3 sequence is CASSLDRVALNTGELFF. The DNA of the CDR3 is TGTGCCAGCAGTTTAGATCGGGTGGCACTTAACACCGGGGAGCTGTTTTTT. Complete variable domain (other parts from reference TRBV28 and TRBJ2-2): DVKVTQSSRYLVKRTGEKVFLECVQDMDHENMFWYRQDPGLGLRLIYFSYDVKMKEKGDIPEGYSVSREKKERFSLILESASTNQTSMYLCASSLDRVALNTGELFFGEGSRLTVL.